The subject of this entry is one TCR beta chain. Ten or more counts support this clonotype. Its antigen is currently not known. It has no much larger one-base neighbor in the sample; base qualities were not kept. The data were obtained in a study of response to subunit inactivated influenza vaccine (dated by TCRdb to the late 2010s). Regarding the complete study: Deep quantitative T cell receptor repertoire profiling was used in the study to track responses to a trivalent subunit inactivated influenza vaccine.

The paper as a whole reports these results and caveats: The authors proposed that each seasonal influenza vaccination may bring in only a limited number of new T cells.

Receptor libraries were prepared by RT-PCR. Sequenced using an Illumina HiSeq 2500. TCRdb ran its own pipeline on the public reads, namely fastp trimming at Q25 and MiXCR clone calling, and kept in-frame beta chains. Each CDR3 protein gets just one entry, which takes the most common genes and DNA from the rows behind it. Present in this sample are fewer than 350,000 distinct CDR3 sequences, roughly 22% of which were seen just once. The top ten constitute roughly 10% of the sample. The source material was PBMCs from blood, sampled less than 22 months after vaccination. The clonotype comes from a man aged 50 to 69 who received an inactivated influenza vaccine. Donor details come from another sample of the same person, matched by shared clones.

The sequenced DNA: TGCGCCAGCAGCCAAACGCCGGGGAACACCGGGGAGCTGTTTTTT. Its translation reads: CASSQTPGNTGELFF. The V and J segments used are TRBV5-1 and TRBJ2-2, with the identity of the D gene unclear. V and J lose 4 bases and 1 base, and a span of 11 bases separates them. The CDR3 contains 15 residues, cysteine and phenylalanine counted. CDR3 DNA is the only sequence kept; it has 45 bases, read in frame from the first base. CDR1 and CDR2, per the germline V gene, are SGHRS and YFSETQ.